This paragraph reports one TCR beta chain. Its target is unknown. This specimen belongs to a study of cytomegalovirus exposure and HLA in healthy donors. General observations from the study: In a later analysis, donors in an Asian-associated ancestry cluster reportedly had fewer N-insertions in productive TCRs than the cohort mean.

It was with 60 Vbeta and 13 Jbeta primers that the PCR ran. Some clones are missing from TCRdb's copy, which holds only in-frame ones; the method was immunoSEQ multiplex PCR. Among 98,000 or so clones listed, about three quarters were seen once. The source of this sequence is a man aged 60 to 69 in good health and CMV-seropositive. The sample taken for sequencing was PBMCs.

This CDR3 reads CASSSPRDRGNEQYF. In nucleotides, the CDR3 is TGTGCCAGCAGCTCGCCCCGGGACAGGGGCAACGAGCAGTACTTC. The chain links TRBV7-8 to TRBJ2-7, with TRBD1 matching 10 bases. CDR3 length equals 15 residues. J lost 5 bases, V lost 4 bases, and 8 bases had no gene match. CDR1 and CDR2 (germline): SGHVS, FQNEAQ. The entire variable domain, with the rest obtained from reference TRBV7-8 and TRBJ2-7, is as follows: GAGVSQSPRYKVAKRGQDVALRCDPISGHVSLFWYQQALGQGPEFLTYFQNEAQLDKSGLPSDRFFAERPEGSVSTLKIQRTQQEDSAVYLCASSSPRDRGNEQYFGPGTRLTVT.